The 30 T cell receptor beta chains listed next were all sequenced from one sample in a study of CD8 T cells in ankylosing spondylitis. Each CDR3 protein gets one entry after TCRdb re-called the 5' RACE reads with MiXCR. The profile covers hundreds of thousands of distinct CDR3 sequences, with roughly 32% appearing a single time and 4% to 5% taken by the ten largest. Sequencing used blood, either unsorted or a sorted T cell fraction (not recorded which). Receptors originate from a male donor with ankylosing spondylitis or in good health (not recorded which).

V and J are TRBV12-3 or TRBV12-4 and TRBJ2-5; a possible D gene is TRBD1 (6 bases). The CDR3 is 13 residues long. With 8 bases removed from V and 2 bases from J, the gap between germline ends came to 12 bases. The CDR3 DNA reads as TGTGCCAGCGGCGACGACAGGCAAGAGACCCAGTACTTC. Translated: CASGDDRQETQYF.

This clonotype appeared a few times. The V gene is TRBV12-3 or TRBV12-4, the J gene TRBJ1-5, with D perhaps TRBD1 (5 bases). Trimming cost V 4 bases and J 5 bases, with 6 bases left between them. This CDR3 is 12 amino acids long. As DNA, the CDR3 is TGTGCCAGCAGTTCAGGGTATCAGCCCCAGCATTTT. It translates to CASSSGYQPQHF.

This clonotype was seen a few times. This chain joins TRBV12-3 or TRBV12-4 and TRBJ2-1; 11 bases line up with TRBD2. The CDR3 is 16 residues long. Germline trimming cut 5 bases from V and 12 bases from J; bases unmatched to any gene: 15. CDR3 protein: CASSQTSGLAAGRQFF. Written as DNA, the CDR3 is TGTGCCAGCAGTCAAACTTCGGGACTAGCGGCGGGGCGGCAGTTCTTC.

This chain uses TRBV29-1 with TRBJ2-5, with D uncertain. V gave up 3 bases and J gave up 6 bases, with 11 bases separating them. Germline V gives CDR1 SQVTM, CDR2 ANQGSEA. The CDR3 has 12 amino acids. The CDR3 here is CSVELATQTQYF. The CDR3 DNA is TGCAGCGTTGAGTTGGCTACCCAGACCCAGTACTTC.

This clonotype has a handful of counts. The genes are TRBV15 and TRBJ1-5; D gene ambiguous. Germline V gene sequence: CDR1 LNHNV, CDR2 YYDKDF (reference sequence). The germline V and J ends were trimmed by 3 bases and 1 base, with 7 bases remaining between them. This CDR3 spans 14 amino acids. CDR3 bases: TGTGCCACCAGCAGGGGCCTAAGCAATCAGCCCCAGCATTTT. Protein product: CATSRGLSNQPQHF.

This sequence joins TRBV7-9 and TRBJ2-5; 8 nucleotides agree with TRBD1. With V trimmed by 5 bases and J by 2 bases, 10 bases remained unmatched. The CDR3 is made up of 16 amino acids. Germline V CDR1 and CDR2: SEHNR, FQNEAQ (reference sequence). The CDR3, as DNA: TGTGCCAGCAGCCTACTGGCAGGGGGCCGGCAAGAGACCCAGTACTTC. As protein: CASSLLAGGRQETQYF.

This clonotype was seen ten or more times. The chain couples TRBV20-1 to TRBJ2-3; D might be TRBD1 (6 bases). Germline V gives CDR1 DFQATT, CDR2 SNEGSKA (reference sequence). This CDR3 has 16 residues. V was clipped by 6 bases and J by 4 bases, with 23 bases between them. The CDR3 protein is CSASTDTGNWADTQYF. The CDR3 bases are TGCAGTGCCTCGACGGATACAGGGAACTGGGCAGATACGCAGTATTTT.

This rearrangement joins TRBV20-1 to TRBJ2-7, with D perhaps matching TRBD2 (5 bases). This CDR3 has 12 amino acids. CDR1 and CDR2 (germline): DFQATT, SNEGSKA (reference sequence). The CDR3 DNA reads TGCAGCCCCGGGAATAGTATCTACGAGCAGTACTTC. It specifies CSPGNSIYEQYF.

This clonotype was seen a single time. J is TRBJ2-1 and V is TRBV20-1; 7 nucleotides line up with TRBD2. The CDR3 loop spans 14 amino acids. Trimming took 6 bases from V and 10 from J; bases not matched to a gene: 15. The germline V gene encodes CDR1 DFQATT and CDR2 SNEGSKA (reference sequence). CDR3 nucleotide sequence: TGCAGTGCGGAGGGGCGGGGGATCCCAAGGGAGCAGTTCTTC. As protein: CSAEGRGIPREQFF.

This clonotype was observed a single time. The chain is built from TRBV18 and TRBJ1-2; perhaps TRBD1 as D (5 bases). The CDR3 loop spans 15 amino acids. CDR1 and CDR2 from the germline V gene are KGHSH and LQKENI. Trimming pared 0 bases from V and 7 bases from J, leaving 15 bases between. The CDR3 sequence: CASSPPGEAGSGYTF. CDR3 sequence (DNA): TGTGCCAGCTCACCACCGGGGGAAGCAGGGAGTGGCTACACCTTC.

The chain has TRBV12-3 or TRBV12-4 and TRBJ1-1; D unclear. The CDR3 spans 13 residues. V lost 6 bases and J 1 base, leaving 9 bases between the germline ends. CDR3 sequence reads: CASRTNPNTEAFF. CDR3 DNA sequence: TGTGCCAGCAGAACGAACCCGAACACTGAAGCTTTCTTT.

This clonotype appeared once. This chain links TRBV15 with TRBJ2-5; TRBD2 matches at 16 bases. The germline gives CDR1 LNHNV, CDR2 YYDKDF (reference sequence). The CDR3 loop spans 16 amino acids. J gave up 12 bases and V 3 bases, and 10 bases lay outside the gene matches. CDR3 nucleotide sequence: TGTGCCACCAGCAGGACCTCCGAGGGACTAGCGGGGGGGGAGTACTTC. It is translated as CATSRTSEGLAGGEYF.

The sample holds one count of this clonotype. A much larger clone differs by one base, so this may be a read error. The rearrangement joins TRBV27 to TRBJ2-1; D remains ambiguous. CDR1 is MNHEY and CDR2 is SMNVEV in the germline V gene (reference sequence). The length of the CDR3 is 8 residues. This chain's CDR3 is CASSLDLF. The CDR3 coding sequence is TGTGCCAGCAGTCTTGATCTCTTC.

The chain employs TRBV6-1 and TRBJ2-5; TRBD2 is a possible D gene (6 bases). Germline lookup yields CDR1 MNHNS and CDR2 SASEGT. This CDR3 region has 15 residues. V was cut by 6 bases and J by 2 bases, with 16 bases left in between. CDR3 sequence reads: CASRRLGARQETQYF. CDR3 bases: TGTGCCAGCAGAAGACTAGGTGCAAGGCAAGAGACCCAGTACTTC.

This clonotype was counted only a few times. The CDR3 loop reads CSARGRGFPYNSPLHF. The CDR3 DNA reads TGCAGTGCTAGAGGTCGGGGGTTTCCCTATAATTCACCCCTCCACTTT. V usage is TRBV20-1 and J usage is TRBJ1-6, with D possibly matching TRBD1 (5 bases). This CDR3 is built from 16 residues. V lost 1 base and J 2 bases, leaving 12 bases between the germline ends. Germline lookup yields CDR1 DFQATT and CDR2 SNEGSKA (reference sequence).

V gene TRBV6-1 combines with J gene TRBJ2-1; possibly TRBD2 for D (6 bases). Germline V lookup: CDR1 MNHNS, CDR2 SASEGT. The CDR3 runs to 16 residues. V lost 7 bases to trimming and J lost 7 bases, with 23 bases between them. In DNA, the CDR3 is TGTGCCAGCAACCCGAGGTGGCGGGGAGTTTCTAATGAGCAGTTCTTC. It encodes CASNPRWRGVSNEQFF.

This clonotype came up once. V and J are TRBV7-9 and TRBJ1-5; D is undetermined. Trimming cost V 4 bases and J 7 bases, with 8 bases left between them. This CDR3 has 12 residues. Germline V gives CDR1 SEHNR, CDR2 FQNEAQ (reference sequence). CDR3 nucleotide sequence: TGTGCCAGCAGCTACGGAGGGCAGCCCCAGCATTTT. This codes for CASSYGGQPQHF.

The genes are TRBV6-1 and TRBJ2-1; TRBD2 matches at 7 bases. The CDR3 sequence is 16 residues long. In germline, CDR1 is MNHNS, CDR2 SASEGT. J lost 0 bases, V lost 6 bases, and 8 bases had no gene match. The CDR3 DNA follows: TGTGCCAGCAGGCTAGGGCGGGGGACCTCCTACAATGAGCAGTTCTTC. Its translation is CASRLGRGTSYNEQFF.

The sample holds a few counts of this clonotype. CDR3 in DNA: TGTGCCAGCAGTAAACGGGGGGTGACAGATACGCAGTATTTT. Its translation is CASSKRGVTDTQYF. The chain joins TRBV6-1 to TRBJ2-3; 7 nucleotides match TRBD2. The V gene's germline CDR1 is MNHNS and CDR2 SASEGT. Unmatched junction bases numbered 5, after V lost 5 bases and J lost 3 bases. The CDR3 runs 14 residues.

The chain uses TRBV5-1 and TRBJ2-2; maybe TRBD1 (6 bases). The V end was cut by 3 bases, the J end by 5 bases, with 14 bases between. The CDR3 consists of 15 residues. Per germline, CDR1 SGHRS and CDR2 YFSETQ. This chain's CDR3 is CASSSGQRLTGELFF. The CDR3 coding sequence is TGCGCCAGCAGCTCCGGACAGCGTCTTACCGGGGAGCTGTTTTTT.

V gene TRBV5-1 combines with J gene TRBJ2-7; 9 bases fit TRBD1. The CDR3 runs to 16 residues. Germline-derived CDR1 and CDR2 are SGHRS and YFSETQ. J lost 5 bases, V lost 5 bases, and 14 bases had no gene match. The CDR3 nucleotides read TGCGCCAGCAGTTCCGGACAGGGGAGACTGGGGAACGAGCAGTACTTC. This sequence encodes CASSSGQGRLGNEQYF.

The sample holds a few counts of this clonotype. The chain couples TRBV5-5 to TRBJ2-1, with 10 bases lining up with TRBD2. The V and J ends lost 1 base and 8 bases, in that order; junction bases with no gene match: 9. The V gene's germline CDR1 is SGHKS and CDR2 YYEKEE (reference sequence). The CDR3 runs to 16 residues. In nucleotides, the CDR3 is TGTGCCAGCAGCTTGAGGAGCGGGGGGGCCTCGGATGAGCAGTTCTTC. Its protein product is CASSLRSGGASDEQFF.

Details on this clonotype: One end of the junction does not line up with germline, which may come from a read error. The V call is TRBV7-7, the J call TRBJ2-3, with 7 bases fitting TRBD2. The CDR3 consists of 15 residues. Germline V CDR1 and CDR2: SSHAT, FNYEAQ (reference sequence). The CDR3, as DNA: TGTGCTAGCAGTTACGGGGCGGGGGACACAGATACGCAGTATTTT. Its translation: CASSYGAGDTDTQYF.

This clonotype was recorded a few times. V is TRBV7-2 and J is TRBJ2-3, with TRBD2 identical over 8 bases. Germline trimming cut 5 bases from V and 5 bases from J; bases unmatched to any gene: 3. The CDR3 extends over 13 amino acids. Germline-derived CDR1 and CDR2 are SGHTA and FQGNSA. The CDR3 protein is CASSMTSVDTQYF. The CDR3 bases are TGTGCCAGCAGCATGACTAGCGTAGATACGCAGTATTTT.

V and J are TRBV7-9 and TRBJ2-3, with D uncertain. Trimming removed 5 bases from V and 4 bases from J, with 16 bases in between. The CDR3 is 15 amino acids. Germline CDR1 reads SEHNR; CDR2 reads FQNEAQ (reference sequence). This CDR3 reads CASSLTRGEADTQYF. In DNA, the CDR3 is TGTGCCAGCAGCCTAACCCGCGGAGAGGCAGATACGCAGTATTTT.

The chain joins TRBV6-5 to TRBJ2-7; D may be TRBD1 (5 bases). Germline CDR1 is MNHEY and CDR2 is SVGAGI. This CDR3 has 15 amino acids. Trimming removed 4 bases at V and 4 bases at J, with 17 bases between. As DNA, the CDR3 is TGTGCCAGCAGTTTGCCTGACAGTTTGGGTTACGAGCAGTACTTC. Protein product: CASSLPDSLGYEQYF.

This clonotype was counted between two and nine times. V is TRBV7-9 and J is TRBJ2-6; D gene uncertain. CDR1 and CDR2 from the germline V gene are SEHNR and FQNEAQ (reference sequence). This CDR3 is built from 15 residues. Trimming cost V 10 bases and J 2 bases, with 15 bases left between them. This chain's CDR3 is CATEGIWTGANVLTF. For the CDR3, the DNA is TGTGCCACTGAAGGTATCTGGACTGGGGCCAACGTCCTGACTTTC.

In its sample, this clonotype was seen a few times. The gene calls are TRBV20-1 and TRBJ2-7; the D is unclear. Deletions cut 6 bases from V and 7 bases from J, with 10 bases between. Germline V lookup: CDR1 DFQATT, CDR2 SNEGSKA (reference sequence). The CDR3 has 10 amino acids. CDR3 nucleotides: TGCAGTGCGTCTAGAAGAGAGCAGTACTTC. This sequence encodes CSASRREQYF.

This clonotype was seen repeatedly, ten times or more. The rearrangement links TRBV29-1 to TRBJ2-5; D possibly uses TRBD1 or TRBD2 (6 bases each). Germline lookup yields CDR1 SQVTM and CDR2 ANQGSEA. Trimming stripped 6 bases from V and 2 bases from J, with 16 bases between. The CDR3 is 14 amino acids. The CDR3: CSVPSGASQETQYF. DNA of the CDR3: TGCAGCGTCCCCTCGGGGGCCTCACAAGAGACCCAGTACTTC.

This clonotype was seen a few times. J is TRBJ1-1 and V is TRBV30; D is uncertain. V lost 3 bases, J lost 0 bases, and 8 bases lay in between. This CDR3 contains 13 residues. Germline lookup yields CDR1 GTSNPN and CDR2 SVGIG (reference sequence). The DNA of the CDR3 is TGTGCCTGGAGCCTTCGGGTGAACACTGAAGCTTTCTTT. This encodes CAWSLRVNTEAFF.